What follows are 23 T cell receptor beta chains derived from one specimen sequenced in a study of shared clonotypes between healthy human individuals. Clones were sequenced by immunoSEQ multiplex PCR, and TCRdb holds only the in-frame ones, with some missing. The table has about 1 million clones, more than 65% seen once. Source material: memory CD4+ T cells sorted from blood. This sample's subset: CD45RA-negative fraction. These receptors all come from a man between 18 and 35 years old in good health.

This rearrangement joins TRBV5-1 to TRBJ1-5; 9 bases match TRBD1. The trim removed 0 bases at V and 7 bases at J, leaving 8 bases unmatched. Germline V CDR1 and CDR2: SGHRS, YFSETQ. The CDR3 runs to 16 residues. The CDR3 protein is CASSLGNRGQGQPQHF. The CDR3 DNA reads TGCGCCAGCAGCTTGGGGAACAGGGGGCAGGGACAGCCCCAGCATTTT.

The chain's CDR3 is CASSLSSSTDTQYF. For the CDR3, the DNA is TGTGCCAGCAGCCTCAGTTCTAGCACAGATACGCAGTATTTT. This chain links TRBV6-4 with TRBJ2-3; no reliable D call. Germline values: CDR1 MRHNA, CDR2 SNTAGT. V lost 6 bases and J 0 bases, leaving 10 bases between the germline ends. The CDR3 spans 14 residues.

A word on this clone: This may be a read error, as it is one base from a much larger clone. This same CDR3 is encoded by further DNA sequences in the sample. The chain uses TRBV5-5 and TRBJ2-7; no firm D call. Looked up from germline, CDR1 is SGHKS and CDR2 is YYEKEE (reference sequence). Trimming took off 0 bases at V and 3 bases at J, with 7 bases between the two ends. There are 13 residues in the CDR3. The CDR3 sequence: CASSLGQFYEQYF. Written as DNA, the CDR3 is TGTGCCAGCAGCTTGGGACAATTCTACGAGCAGTACTTC.

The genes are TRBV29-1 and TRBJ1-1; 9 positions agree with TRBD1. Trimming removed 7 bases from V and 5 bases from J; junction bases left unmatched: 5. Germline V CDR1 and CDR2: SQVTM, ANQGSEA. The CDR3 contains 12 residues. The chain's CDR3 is CSGIQGATEAFF. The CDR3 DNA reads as TGCAGCGGCATACAGGGGGCTACTGAAGCTTTCTTT.

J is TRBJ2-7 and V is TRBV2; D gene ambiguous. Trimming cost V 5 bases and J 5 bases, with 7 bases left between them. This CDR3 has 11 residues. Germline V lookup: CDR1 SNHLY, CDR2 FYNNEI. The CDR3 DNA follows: TGTGCCAGCAGTATAAATCACGAGCAGTACTTC. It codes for CASSINHEQYF.

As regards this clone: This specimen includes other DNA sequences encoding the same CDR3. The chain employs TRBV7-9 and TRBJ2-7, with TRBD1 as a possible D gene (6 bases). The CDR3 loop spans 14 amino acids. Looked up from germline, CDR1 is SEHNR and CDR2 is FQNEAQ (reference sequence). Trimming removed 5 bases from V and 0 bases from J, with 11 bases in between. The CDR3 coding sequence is TGTGCCAGCAGCCCACAGGGTAGCTCCTACGAGCAGTACTTC. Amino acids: CASSPQGSSYEQYF. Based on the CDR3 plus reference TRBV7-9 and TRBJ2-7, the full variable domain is DTGVSQNPRHKITKRGQNVTFRCDPISEHNRLYWYRQTLGQGPEFLTYFQNEAQLEKSRLLSDRFSAERPKGSFSTLEIQRTEQGDSAMYLCASSPQGSSYEQYFGPGTRLTVT.

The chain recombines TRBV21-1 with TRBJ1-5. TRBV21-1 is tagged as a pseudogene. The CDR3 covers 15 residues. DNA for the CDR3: TGTGCCAGCAGCAAAGGTCGACGGGGGAATCAGCCCCAGCATTTT. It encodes CASSKGRRGNQPQHF.

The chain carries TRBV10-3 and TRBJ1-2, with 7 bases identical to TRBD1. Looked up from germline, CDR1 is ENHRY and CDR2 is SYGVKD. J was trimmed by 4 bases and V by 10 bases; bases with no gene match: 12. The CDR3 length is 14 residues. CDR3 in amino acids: CATRDSNIPYGYTF. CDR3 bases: TGTGCCACACGGGACAGCAACATCCCCTATGGCTACACCTTC.

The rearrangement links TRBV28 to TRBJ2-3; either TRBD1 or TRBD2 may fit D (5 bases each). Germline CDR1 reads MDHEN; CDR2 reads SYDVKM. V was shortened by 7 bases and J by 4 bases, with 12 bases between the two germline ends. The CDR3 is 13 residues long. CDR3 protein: CASKSEGPDTQYF. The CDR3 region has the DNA TGTGCCAGCAAAAGTGAGGGGCCAGATACGCAGTATTTT.

Written as DNA, the CDR3 is TGTGCCAGCAGTTTAAACAGGAGGGCCTACGAGCAGTACTTC. This sequence encodes CASSLNRRAYEQYF. The chain recombines TRBV27 with TRBJ2-7, with D possibly matching TRBD2 (6 bases). Germline V gene sequence: CDR1 MNHEY, CDR2 SMNVEV (reference sequence). There are 14 residues in the CDR3. The V end lost 2 bases, the J end lost 2 bases, and 10 bases lay between the germline ends.

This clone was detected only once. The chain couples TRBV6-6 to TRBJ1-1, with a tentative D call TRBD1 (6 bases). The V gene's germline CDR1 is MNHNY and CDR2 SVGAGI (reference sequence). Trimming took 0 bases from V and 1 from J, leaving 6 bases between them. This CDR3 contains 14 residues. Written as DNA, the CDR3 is TGTGCCAGCAGTTACTCGGGGGCGAACACTGAAGCTTTCTTT. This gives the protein CASSYSGANTEAFF.

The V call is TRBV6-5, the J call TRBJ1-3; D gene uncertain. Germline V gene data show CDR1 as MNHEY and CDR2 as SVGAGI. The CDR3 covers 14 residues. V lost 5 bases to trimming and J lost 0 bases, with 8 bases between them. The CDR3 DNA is TGTGCCAGCAGTAGAGATTTCTCTGGAAACACCATATATTTT. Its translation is CASSRDFSGNTIYF.

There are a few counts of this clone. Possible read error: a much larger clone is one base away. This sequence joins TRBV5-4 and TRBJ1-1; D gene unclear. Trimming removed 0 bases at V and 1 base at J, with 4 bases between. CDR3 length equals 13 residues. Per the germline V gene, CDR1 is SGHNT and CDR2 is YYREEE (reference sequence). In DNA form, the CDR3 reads TGTGCCAGCAGCTTGGGGGCGAACACTGAAGCTTTCTTT. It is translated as CASSLGANTEAFF.

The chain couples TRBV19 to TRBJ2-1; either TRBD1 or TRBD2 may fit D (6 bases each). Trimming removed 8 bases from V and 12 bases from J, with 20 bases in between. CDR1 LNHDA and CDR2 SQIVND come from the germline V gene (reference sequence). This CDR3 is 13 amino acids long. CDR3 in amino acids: CASRDSGRGGQFF. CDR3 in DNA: TGTGCCAGTCGTGATAGCGGCCGAGGGGGGCAGTTCTTC.

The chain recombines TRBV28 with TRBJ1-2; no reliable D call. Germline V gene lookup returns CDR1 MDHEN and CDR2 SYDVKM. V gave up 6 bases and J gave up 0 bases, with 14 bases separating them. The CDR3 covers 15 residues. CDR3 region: CASRAALGTNYGYTF. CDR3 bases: TGTGCCAGCAGAGCCGCCTTGGGTACTAACTATGGCTACACCTTC.

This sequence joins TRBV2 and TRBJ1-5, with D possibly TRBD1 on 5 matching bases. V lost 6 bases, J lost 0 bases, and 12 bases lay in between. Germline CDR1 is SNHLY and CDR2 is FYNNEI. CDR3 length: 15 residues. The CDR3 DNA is TGTGCCAGCAGAGCAGATCAGGGTAGCAATCAGCCCCAGCATTTT. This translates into CASRADQGSNQPQHF.

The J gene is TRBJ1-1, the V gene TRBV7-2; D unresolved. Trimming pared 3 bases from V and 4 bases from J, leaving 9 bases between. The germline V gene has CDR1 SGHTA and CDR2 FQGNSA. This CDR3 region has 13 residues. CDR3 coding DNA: TGTGCCAGCAGCTTCGGGGTGGGCACTGAAGCTTTCTTT. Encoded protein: CASSFGVGTEAFF.

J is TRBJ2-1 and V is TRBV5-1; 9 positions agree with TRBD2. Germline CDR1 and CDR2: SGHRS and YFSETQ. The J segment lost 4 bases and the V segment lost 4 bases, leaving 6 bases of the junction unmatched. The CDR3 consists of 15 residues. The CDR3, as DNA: TGCGCCAGCAGCCCACCTAGCGGGAATTACAATGAGCAGTTCTTC. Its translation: CASSPPSGNYNEQFF.

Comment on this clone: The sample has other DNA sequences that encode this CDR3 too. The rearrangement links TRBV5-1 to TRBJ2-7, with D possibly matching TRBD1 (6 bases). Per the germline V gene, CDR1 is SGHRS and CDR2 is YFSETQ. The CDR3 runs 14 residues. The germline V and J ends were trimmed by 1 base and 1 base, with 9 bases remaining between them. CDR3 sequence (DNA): TGCGCCAGCAGCTTGCAGGGGTCATCCTACGAGCAGTACTTC. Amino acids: CASSLQGSSYEQYF.

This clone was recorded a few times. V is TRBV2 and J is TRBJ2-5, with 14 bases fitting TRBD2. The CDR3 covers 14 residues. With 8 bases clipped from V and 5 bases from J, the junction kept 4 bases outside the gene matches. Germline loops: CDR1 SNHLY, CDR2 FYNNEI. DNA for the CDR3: TGTGCCAGCGGACTAGCGGGAGGTTGGGAGACCCAGTACTTC. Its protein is CASGLAGGWETQYF.

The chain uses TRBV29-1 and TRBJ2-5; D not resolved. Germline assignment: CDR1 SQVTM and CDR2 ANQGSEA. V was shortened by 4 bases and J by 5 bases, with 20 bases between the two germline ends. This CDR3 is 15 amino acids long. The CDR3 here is CSVVTNRAPMETQYF. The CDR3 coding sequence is TGCAGCGTTGTTACCAACCGGGCCCCAATGGAGACCCAGTACTTC.

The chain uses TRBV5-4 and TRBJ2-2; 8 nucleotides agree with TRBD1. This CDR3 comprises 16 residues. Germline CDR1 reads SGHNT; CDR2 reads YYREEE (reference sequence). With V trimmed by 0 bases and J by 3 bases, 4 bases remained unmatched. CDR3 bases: TGTGCCAGCAGCTTGGGGGGGACAGGTCACACCGGGGAGCTGTTTTTT. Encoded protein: CASSLGGTGHTGELFF.

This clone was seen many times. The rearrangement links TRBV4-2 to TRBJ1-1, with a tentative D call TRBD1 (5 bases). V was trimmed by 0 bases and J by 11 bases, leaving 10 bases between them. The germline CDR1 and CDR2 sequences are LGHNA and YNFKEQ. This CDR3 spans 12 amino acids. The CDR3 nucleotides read TGTGCCAGCAGCCAAGATGGGGGGTCGGCTTTCTTT. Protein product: CASSQDGGSAFF.